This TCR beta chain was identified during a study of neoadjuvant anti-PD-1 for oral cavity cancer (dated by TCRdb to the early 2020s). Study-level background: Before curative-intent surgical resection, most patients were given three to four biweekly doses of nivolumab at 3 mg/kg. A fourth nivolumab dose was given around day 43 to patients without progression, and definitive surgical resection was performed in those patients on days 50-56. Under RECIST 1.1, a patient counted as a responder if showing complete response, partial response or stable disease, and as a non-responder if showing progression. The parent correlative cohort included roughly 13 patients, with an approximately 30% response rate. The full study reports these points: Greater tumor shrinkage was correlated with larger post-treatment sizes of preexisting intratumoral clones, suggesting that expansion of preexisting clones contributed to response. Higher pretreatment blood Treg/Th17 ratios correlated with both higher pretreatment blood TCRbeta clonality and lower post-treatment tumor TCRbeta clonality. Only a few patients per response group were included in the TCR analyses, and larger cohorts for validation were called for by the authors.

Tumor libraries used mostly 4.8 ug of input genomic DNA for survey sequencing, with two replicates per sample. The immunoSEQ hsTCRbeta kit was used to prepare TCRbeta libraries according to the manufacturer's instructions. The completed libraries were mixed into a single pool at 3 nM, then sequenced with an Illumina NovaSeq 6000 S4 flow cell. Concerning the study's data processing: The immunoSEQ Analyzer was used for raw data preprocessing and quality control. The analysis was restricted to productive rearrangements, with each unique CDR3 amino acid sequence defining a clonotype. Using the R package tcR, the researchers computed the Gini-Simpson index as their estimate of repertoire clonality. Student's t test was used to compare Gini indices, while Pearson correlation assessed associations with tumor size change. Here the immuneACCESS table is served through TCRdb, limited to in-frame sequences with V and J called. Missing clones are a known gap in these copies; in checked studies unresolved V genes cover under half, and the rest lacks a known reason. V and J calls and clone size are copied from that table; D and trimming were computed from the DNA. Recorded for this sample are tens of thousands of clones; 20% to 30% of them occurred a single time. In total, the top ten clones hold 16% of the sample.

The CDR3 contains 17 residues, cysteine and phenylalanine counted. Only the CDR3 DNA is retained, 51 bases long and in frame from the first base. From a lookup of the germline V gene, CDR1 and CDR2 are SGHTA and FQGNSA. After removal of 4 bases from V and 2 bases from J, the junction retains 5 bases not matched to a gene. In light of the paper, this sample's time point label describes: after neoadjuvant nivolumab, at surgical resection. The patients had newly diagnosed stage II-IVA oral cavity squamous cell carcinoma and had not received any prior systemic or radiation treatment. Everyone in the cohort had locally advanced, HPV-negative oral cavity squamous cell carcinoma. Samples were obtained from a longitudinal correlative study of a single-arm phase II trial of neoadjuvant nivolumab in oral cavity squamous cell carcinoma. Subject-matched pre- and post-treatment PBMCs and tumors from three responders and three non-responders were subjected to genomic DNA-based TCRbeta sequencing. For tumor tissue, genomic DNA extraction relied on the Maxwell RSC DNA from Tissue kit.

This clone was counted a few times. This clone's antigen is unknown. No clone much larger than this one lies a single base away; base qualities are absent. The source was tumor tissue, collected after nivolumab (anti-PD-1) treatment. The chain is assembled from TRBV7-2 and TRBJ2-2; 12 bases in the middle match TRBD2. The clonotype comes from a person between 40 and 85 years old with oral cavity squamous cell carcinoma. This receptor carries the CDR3 CASSSASGGANTGELFF. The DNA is TGTGCCAGCAGCTCCGCTAGCGGGGGGGCTAACACCGGGGAGCTGTTTTTT.